This TCR beta chain was captured by sequencing in a study of sequential checkpoint blockade in melanoma. Study-wide context: DNA from some 84 pretreatment tumor samples underwent TCRβ immunosequencing. Twenty-two patients had tumor biopsies before treatment and at week 13. Study outcomes and limitations: Rising tumor T-cell fraction and clonality meant about 30 times likelier benefit. Mutational load did not correlate with tumor T-cell fraction or clonality.

Clones were read by immunoSEQ multiplex PCR, and TCRdb kept only the in-frame ones, dropping some. The sample carries around 19,000 clones, around 72% recorded once. The CDR3 is 15 amino acids. The ends were cut back, 1 base at V and 8 bases at J, with 14 bases in the middle. A remark on this clone: No antigen is known for it.

This sample's treatment: randomized to nivolumab then ipilimumab (arm A) or the reverse (arm B). The sequencing here drew on tumor tissue (inferred from file names), taken from a patient given nivolumab and ipilimumab in sequence. The genes are TRBV6-7 and TRBJ1-4; D unresolved. TRBV6-7 is reported as an ORF; its role is uncertain. The origin of this receptor is a human donor with melanoma. The CDR3 DNA follows: TGTGCCAGCAGTTACTTGAAAGAACGGGAGGAAAAACTGTTTTTT. It encodes CASSYLKEREEKLFF.